The clone carrying this T cell receptor beta chain occurred a few times. The antigen is not known. The sample is drawn from a study of CD8+CD57+ T cells in acquired aplastic anemia. General observations from the study: Overlapping CD8+ CDR3 repertoires of patients and controls contained under 30 shared sequences.

Genomic DNA, serving as template, underwent TCR beta VDJ and CDR3 profiling. TCRdb recomputed calls from the reads with MiXCR, one row per CDR3 protein. The sample has 200,000 to 250,000 distinct CDR3 sequences, roughly 35% seen once. The CDR3 extends over 14 amino acids. Germline CDR1 and CDR2: SGHTA and FQGNSA. V shed 0 bases and J shed 1 base, with 4 bases lying between them. The chain uses TRBV7-2 and TRBJ2-4, with no clear D. What was sequenced was sorted CD4+, CD8+, or CD8+CD57+ T cells (not recorded which) from PBMCs. This receptor was taken from a human donor in good health, serving as a control. The CDR3 DNA is TGTGCCAGCAGCTTAGCGTCGGCCAAAAACATTCAGTACTTC. It is translated as CASSLASAKNIQYF.